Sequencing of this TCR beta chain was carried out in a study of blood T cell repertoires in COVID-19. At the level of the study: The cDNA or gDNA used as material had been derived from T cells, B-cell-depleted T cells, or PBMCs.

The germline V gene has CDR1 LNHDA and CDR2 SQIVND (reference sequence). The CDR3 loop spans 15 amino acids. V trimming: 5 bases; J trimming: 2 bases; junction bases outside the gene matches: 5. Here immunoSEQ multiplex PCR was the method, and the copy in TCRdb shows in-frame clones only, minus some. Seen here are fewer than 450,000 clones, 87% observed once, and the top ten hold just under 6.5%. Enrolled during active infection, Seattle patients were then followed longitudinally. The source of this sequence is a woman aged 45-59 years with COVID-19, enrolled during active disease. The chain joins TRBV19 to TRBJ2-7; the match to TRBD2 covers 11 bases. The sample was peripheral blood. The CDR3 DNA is TGTGCCAGTAGTGATGTTAGCGGGAGGGCCTACGAGCAGTACTTC. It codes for CASSDVSGRAYEQYF.